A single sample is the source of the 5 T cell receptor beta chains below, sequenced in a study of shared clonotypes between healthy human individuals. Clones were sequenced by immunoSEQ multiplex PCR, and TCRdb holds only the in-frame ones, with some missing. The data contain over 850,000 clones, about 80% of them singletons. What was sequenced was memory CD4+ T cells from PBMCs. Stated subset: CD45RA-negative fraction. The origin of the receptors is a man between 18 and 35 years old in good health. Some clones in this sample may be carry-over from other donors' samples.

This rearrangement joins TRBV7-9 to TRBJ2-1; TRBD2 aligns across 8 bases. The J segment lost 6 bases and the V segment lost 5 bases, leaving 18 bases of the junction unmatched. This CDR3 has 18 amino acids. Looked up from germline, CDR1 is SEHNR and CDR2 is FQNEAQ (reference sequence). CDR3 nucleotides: TGTGCCAGCAGCCCCCAACCCGGCAGCGGGAGTCGGGGCAATGAGCAGTTCTTC. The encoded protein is CASSPQPGSGSRGNEQFF.

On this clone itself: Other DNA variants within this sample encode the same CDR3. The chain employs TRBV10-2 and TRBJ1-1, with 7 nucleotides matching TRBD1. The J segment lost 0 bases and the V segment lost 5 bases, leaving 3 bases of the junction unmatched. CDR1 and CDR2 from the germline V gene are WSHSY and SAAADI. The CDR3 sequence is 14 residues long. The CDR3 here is CASSRQGMNTEAFF. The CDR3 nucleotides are TGCGCCAGCAGTAGACAGGGTATGAACACTGAAGCTTTCTTT.

This CDR3 is CAIRDSTGGGTAQHF. The CDR3 DNA reads as TGTGCCATCAGAGATTCGACAGGGGGTGGGACGGCCCAGCATTTT. The rearrangement links TRBV10-3 to TRBJ1-5; 9 bases fit TRBD1. The CDR3 runs 15 residues. With 6 bases clipped from V and 11 bases from J, the junction kept 14 bases outside the gene matches. The germline CDR1 and CDR2 sequences are ENHRY and SYGVKD.

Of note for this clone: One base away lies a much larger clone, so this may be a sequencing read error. CDR3 loop: CASSLPLDDRWYWAEASF. The CDR3 bases are TGTGCCAGCAGTTTACCCCTGGATGACAGGTGGTATTGGGCTGAAGCTTCCTTT. The chain employs TRBV28 and TRBJ1-1, with D perhaps matching TRBD1 (6 bases). The CDR3 has 18 amino acids. Germline V lookup: CDR1 MDHEN, CDR2 SYDVKM.

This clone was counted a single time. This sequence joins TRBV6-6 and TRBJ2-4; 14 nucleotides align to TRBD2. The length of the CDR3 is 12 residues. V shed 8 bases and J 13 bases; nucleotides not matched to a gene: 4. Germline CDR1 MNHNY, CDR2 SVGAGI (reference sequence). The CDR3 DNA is TGTGCCAGCGCGGGACTAGCGGGAGAGCAGTACTTC. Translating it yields CASAGLAGEQYF.